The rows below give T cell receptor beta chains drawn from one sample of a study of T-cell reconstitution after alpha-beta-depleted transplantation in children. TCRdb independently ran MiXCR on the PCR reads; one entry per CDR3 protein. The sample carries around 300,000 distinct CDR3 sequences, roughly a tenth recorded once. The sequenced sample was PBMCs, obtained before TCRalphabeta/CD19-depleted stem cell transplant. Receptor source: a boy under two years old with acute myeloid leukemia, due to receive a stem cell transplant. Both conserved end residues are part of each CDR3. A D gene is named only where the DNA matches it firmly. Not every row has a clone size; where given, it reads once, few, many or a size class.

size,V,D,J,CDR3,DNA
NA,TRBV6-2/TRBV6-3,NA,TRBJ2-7,CASSYEGIRAYEQYF,TGTGCCAGCAGTTACGAGGGTATACGAGCCTACGAGCAGTACTTC
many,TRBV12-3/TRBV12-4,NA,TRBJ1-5,CASSSSPDSQPQHF,TGTGCCAGCAGTTCGTCCCCCGACAGCCAGCCCCAGCATTTT
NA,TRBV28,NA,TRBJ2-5,CASSTGPRQETQYF,TGTGCCAGCAGTACAGGACCCCGCCAAGAGACCCAGTACTTC
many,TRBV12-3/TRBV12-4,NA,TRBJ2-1,CASSPFGATYNEQFF,TGTGCCAGCAGTCCCTTTGGGGCAACCTACAATGAGCAGTTCTTC
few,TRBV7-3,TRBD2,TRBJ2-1,CASSPQGLAGGSGSYNEQFF,TGTGCCAGCAGCCCGCAGGGACTAGCGGGAGGATCGGGCTCCTACAATGAGCAGTTCTTC
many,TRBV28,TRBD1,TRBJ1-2,CASSPEGAGRRYGYTF,TGTGCCAGCAGTCCCGAGGGGGCAGGTCGACGGTATGGCTACACCTTC
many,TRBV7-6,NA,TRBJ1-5,CASSFLGSNQPQHF,TGTGCCAGCAGCTTTTTAGGTAGCAATCAGCCCCAGCATTTT
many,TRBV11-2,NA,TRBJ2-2,CASSSTLGSGELFF,TGTGCCAGCAGCTCTACGCTTGGGTCCGGGGAGCTGTTTTTT
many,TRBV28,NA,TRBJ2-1,CASSLQTYNEQFF,TGTGCCAGCAGTTTACAGACTTACAATGAGCAGTTCTTC
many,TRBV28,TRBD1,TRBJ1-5,CASSPGTGVQPQHF,TGTGCCAGCAGCCCCGGGACAGGGGTCCAGCCCCAGCATTTT
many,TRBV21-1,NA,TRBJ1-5,CASSPAQGTQPQHF,TGTGCCAGCAGCCCTGCCCAGGGGACGCAGCCCCAGCATTTT
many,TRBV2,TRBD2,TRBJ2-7,CASSEAGGGPYEQYF,TGTGCCAGCAGTGAGGCGGGGGGGGGCCCCTACGAGCAGTACTTC
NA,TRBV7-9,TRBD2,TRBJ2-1,CASSPLAGESYNEQFF,TGTGCCAGCAGCCCTCTAGCGGGTGAGTCCTACAATGAGCAGTTCTTC
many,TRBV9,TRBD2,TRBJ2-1,CASSRRTSGTYNEQFF,TGTGCCAGCAGCCGAAGGACTAGCGGGACCTACAATGAGCAGTTCTTC
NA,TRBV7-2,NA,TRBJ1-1,CASSFLGSNRVAAFF,TGTGCCAGCAGCTTTTTGGGCAGCAACAGGGTGGCAGCTTTCTTT